The clone carrying this TCR beta chain was observed a handful of times. Enrolment of Seattle patients took place during active infection, and they were followed longitudinally. Under the authors' procedure: Reference gene primers were amplified, and this amplification served to estimate nucleated cell counts. Clones were read by immunoSEQ multiplex PCR, and TCRdb kept only the in-frame ones, dropping some. The DNA was the basis for D and trimming; V, J and clone size are from that table. The profile shows roughly 150,000 clones, almost 85% of them singletons. This sample is drawn from a study of blood T cell repertoires in COVID-19. Study at large: Donors in the United States, Italy and Spain gave samples during acute or convalescent COVID-19. T cells, B-cell-depleted T cells, or PBMCs supplied cDNA or gDNA.

The germline CDR1 and CDR2 sequences are SEHNR and FQNEAQ (reference sequence). The CDR3 covers 16 residues. Trimming stripped 5 bases from V and 7 bases from J, with 20 bases between. What was sequenced was peripheral blood. The clonotype comes from a woman aged 80 or older with COVID-19, enrolled during active disease. The chain links TRBV7-9 to TRBJ1-4; D is possibly TRBD1 (6 bases). The CDR3 loop reads CASSPQSGGLGEKLFF. The CDR3 DNA reads as TGTGCCAGCAGCCCCCAATCGGGGGGGCTCGGTGAAAAACTGTTTTTT.